What follows are 6 T cell receptor beta chains derived from one specimen sequenced in a study of cytomegalovirus exposure and HLA in healthy donors. It was with 60 Vbeta and 13 Jbeta primers that the PCR ran. Generated by immunoSEQ multiplex PCR, the TCRdb table keeps only in-frame clones and is missing some. There are 150,000 or so clones in the sample; about 80% occur only once, and 0.98% lies in the top ten. Sequences were obtained from PBMCs. These receptors came from a woman in her forties or fifties in good health and CMV-seropositive.

In DNA, the CDR3 is TGTGCCAGTACGGAGCGAACAAACACTGAAGCTTTCTTT. Encoded protein: CASTERTNTEAFF. The chain links TRBV19 to TRBJ1-1; unclear D gene. V gave up 7 bases and J gave up 2 bases, with 11 bases separating them. This CDR3 spans 13 amino acids. CDR1 LNHDA and CDR2 SQIVND come from the germline V gene (reference sequence).

The V gene is TRBV6-4, the J gene TRBJ1-5; the D gene is possibly TRBD1 (6 bases). The CDR3 consists of 14 residues. Per the germline V gene, CDR1 is MRHNA and CDR2 is SNTAGT. Trimming cost V 5 bases and J 3 bases, with 11 bases left between them. Here the CDR3 reads CASSPYRVNQPQHF. Here the CDR3 DNA reads TGTGCCAGCAGTCCCTACAGGGTCAATCAGCCCCAGCATTTT.

The chain carries TRBV11-2 and TRBJ1-2, with D hard to call. This CDR3 comprises 14 residues. Germline V gene lookup returns CDR1 SGHAT and CDR2 FQNNGV. Trimming shortened V by 1 base and J by 8 bases, and 14 bases separated the two germline ends. CDR3: CASSLAGQRSGYTF. The CDR3 bases are TGTGCCAGCAGCTTAGCTGGGCAGCGGAGCGGCTACACCTTC. The complete variable domain, with remaining parts taken from reference TRBV11-2 and TRBJ1-2, reads EAGVAQSPRYKIIEKRQSVAFWCNPISGHATLYWYQQILGQGPKLLIQFQNNGVVDDSQLPKDRFSAERLKGVDSTLKIQPAKLEDSAVYLCASSLAGQRSGYTFGSGTRLTVV.

The V gene is TRBV6-5, the J gene TRBJ1-5; 10 bases agree with TRBD1. The CDR3 covers 15 residues. V was pared by 9 bases and J by 4 bases, with 9 bases of the junction left unmatched. Per germline, CDR1 MNHEY and CDR2 SVGAGI. In DNA, the CDR3 is TGTGCCAGTCGCTTCGACAGGGGGCCTAATCAGCCCCAGCATTTT. This sequence encodes CASRFDRGPNQPQHF.

The chain links TRBV10-1 to TRBJ2-3; 10 bases are shared with TRBD2. After removal of 5 bases from V and 2 bases from J, the junction contained 4 bases not matched to a gene. CDR1 WNHNN and CDR2 SYGVQD come from the germline V gene (reference sequence). The CDR3 contains 15 residues. The CDR3 nucleotides are TGCGCCAGCAGTAGCGGGAGGGCCAACACAGATACGCAGTATTTT. Amino acid sequence: CASSSGRANTDTQYF.

This chain uses TRBV5-1 with TRBJ2-5; 8 bases line up with TRBD1. After removal of 6 bases from V and 2 bases from J, the junction contained 3 bases not matched to a gene. Germline assignment: CDR1 SGHRS and CDR2 YFSETQ. The CDR3 has 13 amino acids. The CDR3 loop reads CASTTGGQETQYF. In nucleotides, the CDR3 is TGCGCCAGCACCACAGGGGGTCAAGAGACCCAGTACTTC.